Sequencing of this T cell receptor beta chain was carried out in a study of CD8 T cell repertoires and HIV-1 epitope variants (dated by TCRdb to the early 2020s). A note on the overall study: In separate culture wells, T cells were stimulated with each of twenty-five peptides that represented autologous and known Gag and Nef epitope variants. T cells were enriched using the EasySep Human T Cell Enrichment Kit and then co-cultured with an equal number of autologous T cell-negative cells acting as antigen-presenting cells. A CMV, EBV and flu peptide pool, the Ebola AY9 epitope as negative control, and a no-peptide well were included as control conditions. A 1M T cell aliquot was kept as an uncultured baseline condition, separate from the 83 T cell cultures. A total of about 80 T cell cultures were run, with each culture condition performed in triplicate except for one peptide, which was performed in duplicate. Cultures were maintained for around 10 days in IMDM with gentamicin, and half-media changes adding IL-2, IL-7 and IL-15 were performed on days 3 and 7. The epitopes tested were three Gag epitope families plus Nef HW9 and YT9. General conclusions and limits of the study: Several clonotypes recognized the Nef KF9 family and one the HW9 family, with no responses to the TAALDMSHF plasma variant. Nine antigen-specific TCR beta clonotypes were identified, and 6 or 7 of them appeared cross-reactive for autologous or known escape epitope variants. Only TCR beta chains were identified by the assay, and proliferation to antigen, not T cell function or cytokine profile, was indicated.

The CDR3 sequence holds 15 residues, the cysteine and phenylalanine included. Just CDR3 DNA is preserved here, 45 bases in frame from base 1. At the junction V is shortened by 4 bases and J by 1 base, with 11 bases in between. Per the germline V gene, SGHAT is the CDR1 and FQNNGV is the CDR2. The immunoSEQ platform was used to sequence TCR beta CDR3 regions at survey depth. The QIAamp DNA micro kit was used to extract genomic DNA from every cultured and uncultured CD8+ T cell population. The paper's data handling went like this. Samples with fewer than 5,000 productive reads were excluded, resulting in the removal of about 7% of the roughly 75 HIV peptide-stimulated cultures. A MANAFEST web app trimmed sequences to CDR3 and removed nonproductive sequences, CDR3s under 5 amino acids, and those not starting C or ending F/W. Clonotypes were classified as antigen-specific only if expansion was observed in at least 2 of 3 replicates versus the no-peptide control at FDR 0.01, only within one epitope family. A specific clonotype also had to show a frequency at least fivefold higher than in wells stimulated with peptides from other epitope families. This is the immuneACCESS table as TCRdb keeps it, with only in-frame sequences that have V and J called. A part of the clones is gone; compared with another copy, unresolved V genes explain less than half, and the rest is unexplained. V and J calls and clone size follow that table, whereas D and trimming were derived from the DNA. The sample table lists roughly 5,800 clones, approximately 73% of them with a count of one. The top ten clones comprise about 40% of the sample.

The EasySep Human CD8+ T Cell Enrichment Kit was used on day 10 to isolate CD8+ T cells from every culture. As for this clone: Its antigen has not been determined. The input lacks base qualities; no much larger clone sits a single base away.

This chain joins TRBV11-2 to TRBJ1-5; no D segment can be confidently identified. Sequenced material: cultured CD8+ T cells derived from PBMCs. The receptor was derived from a male donor with HIV. For the CDR3, the sequence is CASSYAGSSNQPQHF. The DNA reads TGTGCCAGCAGCTACGCGGGGTCAAGCAATCAGCCCCAGCATTTT.